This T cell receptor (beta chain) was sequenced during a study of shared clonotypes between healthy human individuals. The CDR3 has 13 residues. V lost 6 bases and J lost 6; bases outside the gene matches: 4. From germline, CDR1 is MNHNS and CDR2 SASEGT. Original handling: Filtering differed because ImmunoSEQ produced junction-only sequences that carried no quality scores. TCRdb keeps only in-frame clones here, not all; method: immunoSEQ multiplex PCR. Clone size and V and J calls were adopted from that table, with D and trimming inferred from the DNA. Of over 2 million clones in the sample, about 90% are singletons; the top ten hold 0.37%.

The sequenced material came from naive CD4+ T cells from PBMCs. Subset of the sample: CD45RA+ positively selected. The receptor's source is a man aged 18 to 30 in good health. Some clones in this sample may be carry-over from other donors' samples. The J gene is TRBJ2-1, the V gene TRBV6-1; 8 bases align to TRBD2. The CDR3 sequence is CASRRAGGNEQFF. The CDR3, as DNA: TGTGCCAGCAGGAGGGCGGGGGGCAATGAGCAGTTCTTC.